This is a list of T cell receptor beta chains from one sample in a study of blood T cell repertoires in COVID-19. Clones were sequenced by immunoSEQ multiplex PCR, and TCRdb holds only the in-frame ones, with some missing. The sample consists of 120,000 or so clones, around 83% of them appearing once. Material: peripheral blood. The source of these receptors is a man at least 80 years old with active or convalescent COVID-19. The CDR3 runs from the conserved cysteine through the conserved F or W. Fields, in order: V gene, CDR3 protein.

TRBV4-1	CASSQADRGTEAFF
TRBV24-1	CATSDTGRSYGYTF
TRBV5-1	CASSLNGNYGYTF
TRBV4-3	CASSRSSLAGYTGELFF
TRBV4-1	CASSGSTLSDTQYF
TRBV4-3	CASSQALPMASTDTQYF
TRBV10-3	CAISPTTGSGNEKLFF
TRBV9	CASSPQGTSGNTIYF
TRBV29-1	CSVEPQGDYGYTF
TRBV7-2	CASSLAGGDTQYF
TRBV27	CASRRQGLGGWAEKLFF
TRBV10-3	CAISRERSEQYF
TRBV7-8	CASSLYLSGANVLTF
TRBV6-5	CASNREGSNQPQHF
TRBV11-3	CASSSTATGEQYF
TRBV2	CASVRDRGSGELFF
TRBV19	CASSTTSTENTEAFF
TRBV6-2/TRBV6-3	CASSLDRTAYNSPLHF
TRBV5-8	CATNRDREETQYF
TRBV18	CASSPPAGGLLFF
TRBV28	CASSFRIYNSPLHF
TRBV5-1	CASSLTGLSTDTQYF
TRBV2	CASTASGVPTRETQYF
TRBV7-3	CASSLMSNSLSGVEGNTEAFF
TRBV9	CASSVVSIETDTQYF
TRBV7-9	CASSSLGSGNTIYF
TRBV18	CASSPPGLTYEQYF
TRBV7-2	CASSLSEGRDEQFF
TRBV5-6	CASSLMGDEQFF
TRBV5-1	CASSLDPGLAETQYF
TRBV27	CASSVRMTGGAYNEQFF
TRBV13	CASSTATGNDYGYTF
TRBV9	CASSVGGEVNTEAFF
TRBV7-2	CASTLGGGGASAYNEQFF
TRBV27	CASSPPGTGWTGELFF
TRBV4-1	CASSQVQGYTGELFF
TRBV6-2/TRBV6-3	CASSLGQRQPQHF
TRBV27	CASSPRGSRFYGYTF
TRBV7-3	CASSLSGSPNQPQHF
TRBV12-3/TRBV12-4	CASSLRGDQPQHF